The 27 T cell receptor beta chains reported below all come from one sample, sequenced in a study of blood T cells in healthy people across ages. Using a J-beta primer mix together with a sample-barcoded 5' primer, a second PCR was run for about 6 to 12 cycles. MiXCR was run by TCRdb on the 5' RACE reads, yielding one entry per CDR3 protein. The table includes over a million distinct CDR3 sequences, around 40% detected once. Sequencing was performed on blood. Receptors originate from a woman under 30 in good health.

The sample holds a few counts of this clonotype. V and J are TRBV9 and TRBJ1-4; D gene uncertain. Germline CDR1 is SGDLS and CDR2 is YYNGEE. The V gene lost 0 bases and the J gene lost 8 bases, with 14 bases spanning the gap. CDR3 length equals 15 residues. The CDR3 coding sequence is TGTGCCAGCAGCGTAGACTGGGGAGCTGGAGAAAAACTGTTTTTT. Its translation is CASSVDWGAGEKLFF.

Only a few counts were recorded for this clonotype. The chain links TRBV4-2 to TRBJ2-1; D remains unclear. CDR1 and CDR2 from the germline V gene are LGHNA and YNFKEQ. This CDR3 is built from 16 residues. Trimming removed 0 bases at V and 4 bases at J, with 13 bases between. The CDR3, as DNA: TGTGCCAGCAGCCAAGATCGAATACTCTTTTACAATGAGCAGTTCTTC. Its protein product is CASSQDRILFYNEQFF.

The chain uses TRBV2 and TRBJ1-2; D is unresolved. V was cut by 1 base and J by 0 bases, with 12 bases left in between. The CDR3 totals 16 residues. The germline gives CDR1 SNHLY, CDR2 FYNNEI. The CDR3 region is CASSEEGPLSNYGYTF. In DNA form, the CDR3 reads TGTGCCAGCAGTGAAGAGGGTCCCCTTTCTAACTATGGCTACACCTTC.

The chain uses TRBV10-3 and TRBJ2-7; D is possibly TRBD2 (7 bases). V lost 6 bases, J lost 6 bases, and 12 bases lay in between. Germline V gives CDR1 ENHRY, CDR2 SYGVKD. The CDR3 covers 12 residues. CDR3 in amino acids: CAIRGGGSEQYF. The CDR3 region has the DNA TGTGCCATCAGGGGAGGGGGATCCGAGCAGTACTTC.

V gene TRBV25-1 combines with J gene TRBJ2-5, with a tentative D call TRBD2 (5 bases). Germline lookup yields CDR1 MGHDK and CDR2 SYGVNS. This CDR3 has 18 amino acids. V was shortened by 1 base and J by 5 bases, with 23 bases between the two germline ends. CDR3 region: CASSEFNITREPEETQYF. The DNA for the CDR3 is TGTGCCAGCAGTGAATTTAATATTACGAGGGAGCCGGAGGAGACCCAGTACTTC.

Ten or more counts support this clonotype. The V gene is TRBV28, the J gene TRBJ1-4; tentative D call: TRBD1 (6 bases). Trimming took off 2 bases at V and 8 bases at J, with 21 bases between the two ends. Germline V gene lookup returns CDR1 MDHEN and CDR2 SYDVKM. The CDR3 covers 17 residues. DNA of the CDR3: TGTGCCAGCAGTTTAGAATGGGTAGGGGGGGGAGAAGAAAAACTGTTTTTT. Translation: CASSLEWVGGGEEKLFF. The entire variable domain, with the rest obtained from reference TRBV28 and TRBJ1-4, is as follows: DVKVTQSSRYLVKRTGEKVFLECVQDMDHENMFWYRQDPGLGLRLIYFSYDVKMKEKGDIPEGYSVSREKKERFSLILESASTNQTSMYLCASSLEWVGGGEEKLFFGSGTQLSVL.

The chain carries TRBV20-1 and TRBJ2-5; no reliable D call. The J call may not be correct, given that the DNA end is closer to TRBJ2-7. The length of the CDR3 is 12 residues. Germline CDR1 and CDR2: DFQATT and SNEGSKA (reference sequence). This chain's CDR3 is CSARAVYYEQYF. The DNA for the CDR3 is TGCAGTGCTAGGGCCGTATACTACGAGCAGTACTTC.

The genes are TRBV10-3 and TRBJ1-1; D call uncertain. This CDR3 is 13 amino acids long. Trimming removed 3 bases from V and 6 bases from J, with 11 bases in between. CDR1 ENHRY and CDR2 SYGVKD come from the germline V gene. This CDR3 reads CAISDHIASEAFF. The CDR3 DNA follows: TGTGCCATCAGTGACCACATAGCTTCTGAAGCTTTCTTT.

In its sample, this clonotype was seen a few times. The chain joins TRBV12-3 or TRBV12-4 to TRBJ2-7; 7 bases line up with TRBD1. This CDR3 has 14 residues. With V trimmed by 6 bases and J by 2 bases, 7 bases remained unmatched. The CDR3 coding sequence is TGTGCCAGCAGGGACCCTACAGGGGCCTACGAGCAGTACTTC. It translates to CASRDPTGAYEQYF.

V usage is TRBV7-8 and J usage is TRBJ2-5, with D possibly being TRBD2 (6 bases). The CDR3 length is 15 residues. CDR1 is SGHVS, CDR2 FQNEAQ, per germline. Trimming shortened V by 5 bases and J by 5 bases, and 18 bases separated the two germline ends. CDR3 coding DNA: TGTGCCAGCAGCGTTAGCGGACGGGATAGGGAGACCCAGTACTTC. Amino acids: CASSVSGRDRETQYF.

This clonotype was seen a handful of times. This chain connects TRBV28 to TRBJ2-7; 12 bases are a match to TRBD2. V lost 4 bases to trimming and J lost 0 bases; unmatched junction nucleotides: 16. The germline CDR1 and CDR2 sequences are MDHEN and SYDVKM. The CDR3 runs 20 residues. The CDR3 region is CASSSLVPGLAGHSSYEQYF. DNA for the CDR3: TGTGCCAGCAGTTCGCTCGTTCCGGGACTAGCGGGCCACAGCTCCTACGAGCAGTACTTC.

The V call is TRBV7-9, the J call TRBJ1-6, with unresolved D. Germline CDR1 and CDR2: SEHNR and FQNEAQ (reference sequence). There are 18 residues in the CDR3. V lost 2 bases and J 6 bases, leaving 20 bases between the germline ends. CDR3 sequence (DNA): TGTGCCAGCAGCTTAAATGGCGGCAGGAGGTTTGGTAATTCACCCCTCCACTTT. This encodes CASSLNGGRRFGNSPLHF.

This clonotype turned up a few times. CDR3 sequence reads: CSARPTENSPLHF. In DNA, the CDR3 is TGCAGTGCTAGACCCACAGAAAATTCACCCCTCCACTTT. This sequence joins TRBV20-1 and TRBJ1-6; D is undetermined. The germline CDR1 and CDR2 sequences are DFQATT and SNEGSKA (reference sequence). The ends were cut back, 2 bases at V and 7 bases at J, with 9 bases in the middle. The CDR3 has 13 amino acids.

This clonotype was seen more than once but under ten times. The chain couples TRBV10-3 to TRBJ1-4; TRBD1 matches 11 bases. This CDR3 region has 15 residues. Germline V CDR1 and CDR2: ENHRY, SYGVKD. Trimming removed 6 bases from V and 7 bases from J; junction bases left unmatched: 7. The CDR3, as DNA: TGTGCCATCAGCACCCCCGGGACAGGGGGTGAAAAACTGTTTTTT. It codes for CAISTPGTGGEKLFF.

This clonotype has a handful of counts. CDR3 region: CSVETDSYEQYF. DNA for the CDR3: TGCAGCGTGGAGACTGACTCCTACGAGCAGTACTTC. The genes are TRBV29-1 and TRBJ2-7; D gene unclear. The CDR3 extends over 12 amino acids. Germline V CDR1 and CDR2: SQVTM, ANQGSEA. Deletions cut 6 bases from V and 0 bases from J, with 9 bases between.

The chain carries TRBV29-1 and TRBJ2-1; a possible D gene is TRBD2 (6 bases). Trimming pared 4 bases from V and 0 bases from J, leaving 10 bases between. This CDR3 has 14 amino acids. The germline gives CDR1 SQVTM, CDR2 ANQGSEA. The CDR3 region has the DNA TGCAGCGTTGTAGCGGCCAGCTCCTACAATGAGCAGTTCTTC. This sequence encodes CSVVAASSYNEQFF.

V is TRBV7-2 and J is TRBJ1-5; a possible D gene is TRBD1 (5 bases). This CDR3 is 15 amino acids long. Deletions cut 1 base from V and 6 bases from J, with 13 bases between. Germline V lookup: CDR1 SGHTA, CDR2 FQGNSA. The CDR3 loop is CASSLVAGKSQPQHF. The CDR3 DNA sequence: TGTGCCAGCAGCTTAGTTGCAGGGAAGAGTCAGCCCCAGCATTTT.

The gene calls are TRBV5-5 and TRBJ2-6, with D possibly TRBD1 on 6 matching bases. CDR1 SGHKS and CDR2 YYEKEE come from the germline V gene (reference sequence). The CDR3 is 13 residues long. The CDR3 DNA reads TGTGCGACAGGCCCCTCTGGGGCCAACGTCCTGACTTTC. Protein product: CATGPSGANVLTF.

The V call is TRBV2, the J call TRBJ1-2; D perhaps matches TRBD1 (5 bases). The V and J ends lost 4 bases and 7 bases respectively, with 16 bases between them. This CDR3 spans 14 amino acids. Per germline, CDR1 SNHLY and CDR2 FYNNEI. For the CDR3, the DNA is TGTGCCAGCAGTGGGAGGACACCTCAGACTGGCTACACCTTC. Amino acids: CASSGRTPQTGYTF.

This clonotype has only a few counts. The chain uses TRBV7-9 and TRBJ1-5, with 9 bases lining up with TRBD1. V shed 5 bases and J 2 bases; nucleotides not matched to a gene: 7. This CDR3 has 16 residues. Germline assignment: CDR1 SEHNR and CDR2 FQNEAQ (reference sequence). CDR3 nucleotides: TGTGCCAGCAGCCTGGGGGACAGGGTCGGCAATCAGCCCCAGCATTTT. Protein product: CASSLGDRVGNQPQHF.

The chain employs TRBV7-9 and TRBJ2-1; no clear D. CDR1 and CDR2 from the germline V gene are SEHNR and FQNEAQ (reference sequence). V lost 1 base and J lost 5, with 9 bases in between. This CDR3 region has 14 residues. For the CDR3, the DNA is TGTGCCAGCAGCTTAGTTCTAGTAGACAATGAGCAGTTCTTC. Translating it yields CASSLVLVDNEQFF.

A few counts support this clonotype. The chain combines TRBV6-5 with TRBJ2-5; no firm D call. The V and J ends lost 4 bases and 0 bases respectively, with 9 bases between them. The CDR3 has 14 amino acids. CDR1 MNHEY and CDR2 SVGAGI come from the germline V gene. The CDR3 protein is CASSSPPYQETQYF. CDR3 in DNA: TGTGCCAGCAGTTCCCCCCCATACCAAGAGACCCAGTACTTC.

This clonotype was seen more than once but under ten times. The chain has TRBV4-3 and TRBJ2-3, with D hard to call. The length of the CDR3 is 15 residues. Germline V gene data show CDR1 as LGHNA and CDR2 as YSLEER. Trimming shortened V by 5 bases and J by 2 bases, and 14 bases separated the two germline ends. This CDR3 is CASSARAETTDTQYF. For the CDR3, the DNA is TGCGCCAGCAGCGCACGGGCGGAGACCACAGATACGCAGTATTTT.

The CDR3 coding sequence is TGCAGTGCTAGCCGTGCTGGACAGAGCTACGAGCAGTACTTC. Translated: CSASRAGQSYEQYF. The chain couples TRBV20-1 to TRBJ2-7, with D perhaps matching TRBD1 (6 bases). Germline CDR1 DFQATT, CDR2 SNEGSKA (reference sequence). The V end lost 3 bases, the J end lost 3 bases, and 15 bases lay between the germline ends. The CDR3 is made up of 14 amino acids.

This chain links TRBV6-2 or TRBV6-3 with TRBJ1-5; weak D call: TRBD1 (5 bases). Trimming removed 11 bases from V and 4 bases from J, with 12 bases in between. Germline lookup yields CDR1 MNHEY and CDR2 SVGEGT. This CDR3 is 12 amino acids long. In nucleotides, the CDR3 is TGTGCCGGCACGACAGCTAATCAGCCCCAGCATTTT. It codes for CAGTTANQPQHF.

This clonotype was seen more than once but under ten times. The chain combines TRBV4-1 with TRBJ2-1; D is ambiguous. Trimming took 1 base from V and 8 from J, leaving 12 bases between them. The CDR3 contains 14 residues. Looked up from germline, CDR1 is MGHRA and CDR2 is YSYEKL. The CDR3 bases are TGCGCCAGCAGCCAAGCGAACTCACTGGATGAGCAGTTCTTC. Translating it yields CASSQANSLDEQFF.

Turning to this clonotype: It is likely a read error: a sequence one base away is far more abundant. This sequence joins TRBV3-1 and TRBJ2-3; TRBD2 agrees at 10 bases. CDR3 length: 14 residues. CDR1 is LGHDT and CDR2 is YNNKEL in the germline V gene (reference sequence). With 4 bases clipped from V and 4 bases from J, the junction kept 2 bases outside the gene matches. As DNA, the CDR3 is TGTGCCAGCAGCCCTAGCGGGAGCGCAGATACGCAGTATTTT. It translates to CASSPSGSADTQYF.